A selection of T cell receptor beta chains follows, all from one sample in a study of T cells in Graves' hyperthyroidism and ophthalmopathy. TCRdb reprocessed the multiplex PCR reads with MiXCR, giving one entry per CDR3 protein. The sample includes 550,000 to 600,000 distinct CDR3 sequences, roughly 50% of them seen just once. Source material: peripheral blood or thyroid tissue (not recorded which). All receptors come from an adult woman with Graves' disease, either hyperthyroidism or ophthalmopathy (not recorded which). CDR3s include the opening cysteine and the closing phenylalanine or tryptophan. D genes are given only for firm matches. Rows may omit the clone size; those that give it use once, few, many or a size class.

cdr3_aa,cdr3_nt,cdr3_length,clone_size,d_call,v_call,j_call
CASSPNRGWVTEQFF,TGTGCCAGCAGCCCTAACAGGGGTTGGGTCACTGAGCAGTTCTTC,15,once,TRBD1,TRBV11-1,TRBJ2-1
CASRDRMSSYEQYF,TGTGCCAGCAGAGACAGGATGAGCTCCTACGAGCAGTACTTC,14,few,.,TRBV2,TRBJ2-7
CASSEDSPPRWTLEGYTF,TGTGCCAGCAGTGAAGACTCCCCGCCGCGATGGACCCTGGAGGGCTACACCTTC,18,many,.,TRBV6-1,TRBJ1-2
CARDRGWNQPQHF,TGTGCTAGGGACAGGGGGTGGAATCAGCCCCAGCATTTT,13,.,TRBD1,TRBV10-3,TRBJ1-5
CAISVLAVHSYEQYF,TGTGCCATCAGTGTATTAGCGGTCCACTCCTACGAGCAGTACTTC,15,.,.,TRBV10-3,TRBJ2-7
CSARGRVYEQYF,TGCAGTGCTAGAGGACGGGTCTACGAGCAGTACTTC,12,many,.,TRBV20-1,TRBJ2-7
CASSLQGQGPQETQYF,TGCGCCAGCAGCTTGCAGGGACAGGGGCCACAAGAGACCCAGTACTTC,16,.,TRBD1,TRBV5-1,TRBJ2-5
CASSQTRSGETQYF,TGTGCCAGCAGCCAGACCCGTTCGGGAGAGACCCAGTACTTC,14,.,.,TRBV2,TRBJ2-5
CATSAATAGHYGYTF,TGTGCCACCAGCGCCGCGACCGCCGGGCACTATGGCTACACCTTC,15,.,.,TRBV24-1,TRBJ1-2
CASSETTTYQPQHF,TGTGCCAGCAGTGAAACGACCACATATCAGCCCCAGCATTTT,14,.,.,TRBV2,TRBJ1-5
CASSELSGSPLHF,TGTGCCAGTAGCGAACTGTCGGGATCACCCCTCCACTTT,13,many,.,TRBV19,TRBJ1-6
CSARSGFSYEQYF,TGCAGTGCTAGGAGCGGTTTCTCCTACGAGCAGTACTTC,13,once,.,TRBV20-1,TRBJ2-7
CASSGDGSGKTQYF,TGCGCCAGCAGCGGGGACGGGAGTGGCAAGACCCAGTACTTC,14,many,.,TRBV5-1,TRBJ2-5
CASSNEEPGWDEKLFF,TGTGCCAGCAGCAACGAGGAGCCAGGGTGGGATGAAAAACTGTTTTTT,16,many,.,TRBV7-9,TRBJ1-4
CSAQGLYGYTF,TGCAGTGCTCAGGGCTTGTATGGCTACACCTTC,11,many,.,TRBV20-1,TRBJ1-2
CSVSHSYEQYF,TGCAGCGTGAGTCACTCCTACGAGCAGTACTTC,11,.,.,TRBV29-1,TRBJ2-7